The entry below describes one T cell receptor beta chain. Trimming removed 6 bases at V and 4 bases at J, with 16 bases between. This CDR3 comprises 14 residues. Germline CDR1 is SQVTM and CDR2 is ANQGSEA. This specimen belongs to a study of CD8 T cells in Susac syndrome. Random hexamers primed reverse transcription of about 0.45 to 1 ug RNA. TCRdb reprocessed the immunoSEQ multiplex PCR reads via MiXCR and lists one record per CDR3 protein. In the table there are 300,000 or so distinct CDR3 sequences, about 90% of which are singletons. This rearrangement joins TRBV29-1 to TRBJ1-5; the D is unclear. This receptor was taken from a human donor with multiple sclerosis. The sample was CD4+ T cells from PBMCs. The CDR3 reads CSVGFGSPNQPQHF. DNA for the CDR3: TGCAGCGTGGGCTTCGGGAGTCCGAATCAGCCCCAGCATTTT. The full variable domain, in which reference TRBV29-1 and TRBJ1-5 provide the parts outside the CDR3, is SAVISQKPSRDICQRGTSLTIQCQVDSQVTMMFWYRQQPGQSLTLIATANQGSEATYESGFVIDKFPISRPNLTFSTLTVSNMSPEDSSIYLCSVGFGSPNQPQHFGDGTRLSIL.